These 5 T cell receptor beta chains share one sample of origin, sequenced in a study of T cell responses to AZD1222 COVID-19 vaccine. The method was immunoSEQ multiplex PCR; TCRdb's version includes in-frame clones alone and lacks a portion of them. The sample includes 150,000 to 180,000 clones, about 87% of them seen just once. The sequenced sample was peripheral blood, obtained on day 0 of AZD1222 vaccination. These receptors were taken from an adult in good health.

This sequence joins TRBV6-5 and TRBJ1-2; the match to TRBD1 covers 9 bases. This CDR3 comprises 13 residues. V was clipped by 7 bases and J by 7 bases; unmatched bases: 7. Germline V gene sequence: CDR1 MNHEY, CDR2 SVGAGI. CDR3 bases: TGTGCCAGCACCAACCCGGGACAGGGTGGCTACACCTTC. Its translation: CASTNPGQGGYTF.

This clone was seen just once. The CDR3 coding sequence is TGCGCCAGCAGCCAAGATTCTGAGCGGGGGGGCGATGAGCAGTTCTTC. Its translation is CASSQDSERGGDEQFF. The V gene is TRBV4-3, the J gene TRBJ2-1; 10 bases are shared with TRBD2. With V trimmed by 0 bases and J by 8 bases, 7 bases remained unmatched. Looked up from germline, CDR1 is LGHNA and CDR2 is YSLEER. The CDR3 is 16 residues long.

The chain carries TRBV5-4 and TRBJ1-2; TRBD1 aligns across 8 bases. Trimming at V came to 3 bases and at J to 8 bases, leaving 18 bases not matched to a gene. The CDR3 has 17 amino acids. Germline V lookup: CDR1 SGHNT, CDR2 YYREEE (reference sequence). DNA of the CDR3: TGTGCCAGCAGCTCGCCCCCAAGCGGACAGGGTATCGGAGGCTACACCTTC. Its translation: CASSSPPSGQGIGGYTF.

The chain employs TRBV7-9 and TRBJ1-1; D remains unclear. This CDR3 contains 13 residues. Germline V gives CDR1 SEHNR, CDR2 FQNEAQ (reference sequence). V was clipped by 4 bases and J by 5 bases, with 11 bases between them. This CDR3 is CASSSEVATEAFF. The DNA for the CDR3 is TGTGCCAGCAGCTCAGAGGTGGCTACTGAAGCTTTCTTT.

V is TRBV3-1 (or the pseudogene TRBV3-2) and J is TRBJ1-4; no firm D call. Deletions cut 0 bases from V and 3 bases from J, with 8 bases between. Germline CDR1 is LGHDT and CDR2 is YNNKEL (reference sequence). The CDR3 is 15 amino acids. This CDR3 is CASSQDRQANEKLFF. CDR3 bases: TGTGCCAGCAGCCAAGATCGGCAGGCTAATGAAAAACTGTTTTTT.